This note documents a single T cell receptor beta chain sequence. Germline loops: CDR1 SGHNT, CDR2 YYREEE (reference sequence). Trimming took 4 bases from V and 4 from J, leaving 14 bases between them. The CDR3 contains 14 residues. The data were obtained in a study of shared clonotypes between healthy human individuals. The donors were adults (healthy and HIV-negative) with no recent acute infections or vaccinations. The genomic DNA of each subset was split evenly across several immunoSEQ plates. Replicate sorted-subset PCRs were loaded with 150 to 250 ng DNA, 31,000 or so T cell genomes. Measured with immunoSEQ multiplex PCR; TCRdb has only the in-frame clones, and not every one. This table holds just over 2,000,000 clones, approximately 95% found once.

The sequence derives from a man aged 18 to 29 in good health. Sequenced material: naive CD4+ T cells sorted from blood. Subset specified: CD45RA+ positively selected. The chain carries TRBV5-4 and TRBJ2-5; TRBD1 might be the D (6 bases). The CDR3 loop is CASSIQGFRETQYF. DNA of the CDR3: TGTGCCAGCAGCATACAGGGATTTCGAGAGACCCAGTACTTC.